A single sample is the source of the 27 T cell receptor beta chains below, sequenced in a study of OX40 agonist ivuxolimab in advanced cancers. Profiled with immunoSEQ multiplex PCR; TCRdb holds only in-frame clones, not every one. The sample carries roughly 70,000 clones, 85% recorded once. This sample comprised CD4+ or CD8+ T cells sorted from blood, obtained in a trial of the OX40 agonist ivuxolimab. Source of these receptors: an adult with an advanced solid tumor such as melanoma, head and neck, liver or kidney cancer.

This clone was found a few times. This chain connects TRBV6-1 to TRBJ2-7; the D is unclear. Germline-derived CDR1 and CDR2 are MNHNS and SASEGT. Trimming took off 5 bases at V and 5 bases at J, with 10 bases between the two ends. CDR3 size: 12 residues. Written as DNA, the CDR3 is TGTGCCAGCAGTCCCCCAGCCAACGAGCAGTACTTC. Its protein is CASSPPANEQYF.

This chain connects TRBV9 to TRBJ2-1, with D possibly matching TRBD2 (5 bases). The CDR3 covers 15 residues. V lost 0 bases, J lost 3 bases, and 10 bases lay in between. Per the germline V gene, CDR1 is SGDLS and CDR2 is YYNGEE. As DNA, the CDR3 is TGTGCCAGCAGCGTAGGCGCTAGCAACTACAATGAGCAGTTCTTC. Translated: CASSVGASNYNEQFF.

This sequence joins TRBV28 and TRBJ2-3; TRBD2 might be the D (6 bases). Trimming cost V 3 bases and J 0 bases, with 7 bases left between them. The CDR3 extends over 14 amino acids. Germline V lookup: CDR1 MDHEN, CDR2 SYDVKM. For the CDR3, the DNA is TGTGCCAGCAGTTTGCGGGGTAGCACAGATACGCAGTATTTT. It encodes CASSLRGSTDTQYF.

This sequence joins TRBV9 and TRBJ1-1; a weak D match, TRBD1 (6 bases). This CDR3 is built from 15 residues. The V and J ends lost 4 bases and 0 bases respectively, with 13 bases between them. CDR1 and CDR2 from the germline V gene are SGDLS and YYNGEE. CDR3: CASSPRDTMNTEAFF. CDR3 coding DNA: TGTGCCAGCAGCCCGCGGGACACCATGAACACTGAAGCTTTCTTT.

This rearrangement joins TRBV29-1 to TRBJ1-1; the D is unclear. The CDR3 extends over 11 amino acids. V shed 4 bases and J shed 1 base, with 4 bases lying between them. In germline, CDR1 is SQVTM, CDR2 ANQGSEA. CDR3 protein: CSVVRNTEAFF. CDR3 in DNA: TGCAGCGTTGTCCGGAACACTGAAGCTTTCTTT.

This chain links TRBV10-1 with TRBJ1-6, with 7 bases fitting TRBD1. The CDR3 contains 13 residues. Germline trimming cut 5 bases from V and 8 bases from J; bases unmatched to any gene: 3. The germline CDR1 and CDR2 sequences are WNHNN and SYGVQD (reference sequence). DNA of the CDR3: TGCGCCAGCAGTCCAGACAGGGATTCACCCCTCCACTTT. Protein sequence: CASSPDRDSPLHF.

The chain combines TRBV9 with TRBJ1-5; unclear D gene. Germline values: CDR1 SGDLS, CDR2 YYNGEE. The ends were cut back, 0 bases at V and 6 bases at J, with 13 bases in the middle. The CDR3 has 15 residues. CDR3 coding DNA: TGTGCCAGCAGCGTAGGGTTCGGTGATGGTCAGCCCCAGCATTTT. It yields the protein CASSVGFGDGQPQHF.

Only one count was recorded for this clone. The V and J genes are TRBV2 and TRBJ2-7; TRBD2 matches 9 bases. The V segment lost 7 bases and the J segment 6 bases; nucleotides outside the gene matches: 4. This CDR3 spans 12 amino acids. Germline V gives CDR1 SNHLY, CDR2 FYNNEI. CDR3 in amino acids: CASMLAGAEQYF. The CDR3 DNA sequence: TGTGCCAGCATGTTAGCGGGAGCCGAGCAGTACTTC.

The V gene is TRBV2, the J gene TRBJ2-7; the D is unclear. V was trimmed by 1 base and J by 1 base, leaving 8 bases between them. The CDR3 has 14 amino acids. CDR1 is SNHLY, CDR2 FYNNEI, per germline. CDR3 sequence reads: CASSEGPLSYEQYF. The CDR3 region has the DNA TGTGCCAGCAGTGAAGGGCCACTATCCTACGAGCAGTACTTC. The full variable domain, in which reference TRBV2 and TRBJ2-7 provide the parts outside the CDR3, is EPEVTQTPSHQVTQMGQEVILRCVPISNHLYFYWYRQILGQKVEFLVSFYNNEISEKSEIFDDQFSVERPDGSNFTLKIRSTKLEDSAMYFCASSEGPLSYEQYFGPGTRLTVT.

The chain uses TRBV2 and TRBJ2-7, with D maybe TRBD1 (6 bases). V lost 3 bases, J lost 0 bases, and 12 bases lay in between. Germline values: CDR1 SNHLY, CDR2 FYNNEI. The CDR3 loop spans 15 amino acids. As DNA, the CDR3 is TGTGCCAGCAGTGAGTCCCCCAGGGGCTCCTACGAGCAGTACTTC. This translates into CASSESPRGSYEQYF.

The DNA of the CDR3 is TGTGCCAGCAGCGTAGGGGTCAGGGCCAACACTGAAGCTTTCTTT. Translation gives CASSVGVRANTEAFF. This chain uses TRBV9 with TRBJ1-1; tentatively, D is TRBD1 (5 bases). V was pared by 0 bases and J by 2 bases, with 11 bases between. This CDR3 has 15 residues. Germline-derived CDR1 and CDR2 are SGDLS and YYNGEE.

The chain recombines TRBV15 with TRBJ2-5; D gene uncertain. V dropped 3 bases and J dropped 1 base, with 6 bases sitting between them. Germline V gives CDR1 LNHNV, CDR2 YYDKDF (reference sequence). This CDR3 is built from 13 residues. In nucleotides, the CDR3 is TGTGCCACCAGCAGGGCAGGCCAAGAGACCCAGTACTTC. Amino acid sequence: CATSRAGQETQYF.

The CDR3 DNA reads as TGTGCCAGCAGCCAACGGATCGGGAAACTCTACGAGCAGTACTTC. It is translated as CASSQRIGKLYEQYF. The chain combines TRBV14 with TRBJ2-7; D is possibly TRBD2 (5 bases). This CDR3 region has 15 residues. V was clipped by 2 bases and J by 3 bases, with 14 bases between them. Germline CDR1 SGHDN, CDR2 FVKESK.

The table lists this clone with a few counts. The chain carries TRBV30 and TRBJ1-1; D is undetermined. V dropped 4 bases and J dropped 4 bases, with 7 bases sitting between them. Germline V lookup: CDR1 GTSNPN, CDR2 SVGIG (reference sequence). CDR3 length: 11 residues. CDR3 in DNA: TGTGCCTGGACTGGAGTCACTGAAGCTTTCTTT. It encodes CAWTGVTEAFF.

CDR3 DNA: TGTGCCAGTTGCGATTTGGGAGTTGACGCAGATACGCAGTATTTT. Residues: CASCDLGVDADTQYF. This sequence joins TRBV19 and TRBJ2-3, with D possibly being TRBD2 (5 bases). V dropped 8 bases and J dropped 4 bases, with 19 bases sitting between them. Germline lookup yields CDR1 LNHDA and CDR2 SQIVND (reference sequence). The CDR3 has 15 residues.

The CDR3: CAWGARGGGSPLHF. The CDR3 DNA reads as TGTGCCTGGGGCGCCCGGGGCGGGGGTTCACCCCTCCACTTT. The V call is TRBV30, the J call TRBJ1-6; D perhaps matches TRBD1 (5 bases). The CDR3 is made up of 14 amino acids. The germline V gene has CDR1 GTSNPN and CDR2 SVGIG (reference sequence). V was clipped by 5 bases and J by 9 bases, with 17 bases between them.

J is TRBJ2-6 and V is TRBV28; D unclear. The CDR3 covers 14 residues. CDR1 is MDHEN, CDR2 SYDVKM, per germline. V lost 5 bases and J lost 2, with 7 bases in between. The CDR3 loop reads CASSANTGANVLTF. The CDR3 region has the DNA TGTGCCAGCAGTGCGAATACTGGGGCCAACGTCCTGACTTTC.

This clone was counted a few times. The rearrangement links TRBV7-2 to TRBJ1-5, with D unresolved. Germline V gene lookup returns CDR1 SGHTA and CDR2 FQGNSA. V was cut by 4 bases and J by 3 bases, with 7 bases left in between. The CDR3 has 13 amino acids. This CDR3 reads CASSSEPNQPQHF. In DNA, the CDR3 is TGTGCCAGCAGCTCCGAGCCCAATCAGCCCCAGCATTTT.

The V gene is TRBV10-3, the J gene TRBJ2-7; D remains unclear. The germline V gene has CDR1 ENHRY and CDR2 SYGVKD. The CDR3 runs to 16 residues. The V end lost 0 bases, the J end lost 1 base, and 13 bases lay between the germline ends. CDR3 nucleotides: TGTGCCATCAGTGAGTCTGTTTGGCGCCGGTCCTACGAGCAGTACTTC. Translation gives CAISESVWRRSYEQYF.

The genes are TRBV5-4 and TRBJ2-7; TRBD1 matches at 10 bases. The CDR3 covers 14 residues. From germline, CDR1 is SGHNT and CDR2 YYREEE (reference sequence). Germline trimming cut 3 bases from V and 4 bases from J; bases unmatched to any gene: 4. CDR3 in amino acids: CASSYRDRGYEQYF. DNA of the CDR3: TGTGCCAGCAGCTACCGGGACAGGGGATACGAGCAGTACTTC.

The gene calls are TRBV19 and TRBJ1-1, with D maybe TRBD1 (5 bases). Trimming took 4 bases from V and 5 from J, leaving 8 bases between them. The CDR3 has 12 residues. Germline V gene lookup returns CDR1 LNHDA and CDR2 SQIVND (reference sequence). CDR3 sequence: CASSTGKTEAFF. The DNA for the CDR3 is TGTGCCAGTAGTACAGGGAAAACTGAAGCTTTCTTT.

The chain employs TRBV7-2 and TRBJ1-3, with 8 bases lining up with TRBD1. The CDR3 sequence is 18 residues long. Germline values: CDR1 SGHTA, CDR2 FQGNSA. The V segment lost 1 base and the J segment 0 bases; nucleotides outside the gene matches: 8. The CDR3 DNA reads TGTGCCAGCAGCTTAGTCGGACAGGGCCTGATCTCTGGAAACACCATATATTTT. Translation: CASSLVGQGLISGNTIYF.

The V call is TRBV9, the J call TRBJ2-4, with D perhaps TRBD1 (6 bases). There are 20 residues in the CDR3. V was cut by 3 bases and J by 0 bases, with 25 bases left in between. Germline lookup yields CDR1 SGDLS and CDR2 YYNGEE. This CDR3 is CASSASGDTGTPLAKNIQYF. CDR3 in DNA: TGTGCCAGCAGCGCCTCCGGCGATACCGGGACACCCTTAGCCAAAAACATTCAGTACTTC. Full variable domain (outside the CDR3, taken from reference TRBV9 and TRBJ2-4): DSGVTQTPKHLITATGQRVTLRCSPRSGDLSVYWYQQSLDQGLQFLIQYYNGEERAKGNILERFSAQQFPDLHSELNLSSLELGDSALYFCASSASGDTGTPLAKNIQYFGAGTRLSVL.

The chain combines TRBV11-2 with TRBJ1-6; TRBD1 agrees at 11 bases. This CDR3 contains 16 residues. The V gene end was trimmed by 6 bases and the J gene end by 6 bases; junction bases not matched to a gene: 7. Germline V gives CDR1 SGHAT, CDR2 FQNNGV. CDR3 DNA: TGTGCCAGCAGGACGGCCGGGACAGGGGGTAATTCACCCCTCCACTTT. Protein: CASRTAGTGGNSPLHF.

The J gene is TRBJ2-1, the V gene TRBV6-1; 10 bases fit TRBD1. V shed 10 bases and J 5 bases; nucleotides not matched to a gene: 5. CDR3 length: 13 amino acids. The germline V gene has CDR1 MNHNS and CDR2 SASEGT. The CDR3 reads CANLDRGNNEQFF. As DNA, the CDR3 is TGTGCCAATTTGGACAGGGGGAACAATGAGCAGTTCTTC.

This clone was seen only once. The chain links TRBV27 to TRBJ1-5, with D possibly matching TRBD1 (6 bases). The CDR3 has 15 residues. V gave up 3 bases and J gave up 7 bases, with 16 bases separating them. Germline-derived CDR1 and CDR2 are MNHEY and SMNVEV (reference sequence). DNA of the CDR3: TGTGCCAGCAGTTTCTACGGGGGCGCGGGGCAGCCCCAGCATTTT. This codes for CASSFYGGAGQPQHF.

The chain couples TRBV10-3 to TRBJ1-1; D uncertain. The CDR3 sequence is 13 residues long. V was shortened by 2 bases and J by 1 base, with 5 bases between the two germline ends. CDR1 is ENHRY, CDR2 SYGVKD, per germline. The CDR3 DNA follows: TGTGCCATCAGTGAGCGGGAGAACACTGAAGCTTTCTTT. Protein product: CAISERENTEAFF.